Listed below are T cell receptor beta chains from one sample, sequenced in a study of shared clonotypes between healthy human individuals. Some clones are missing from TCRdb's copy, which holds only in-frame ones; the method was immunoSEQ multiplex PCR. Of more than 550,000 clones listed, less than 95% are singletons. What was sequenced was memory CD8+ T cells from PBMCs. All receptors come from a man younger than 35 in good health. Some clones in this sample may be carry-over from other donors' samples. Both conserved end residues are part of each CDR3. D genes are given only for firm matches.

V	J	D	DNA	CDR3
TRBV2	TRBJ1-3	NA	TGTGCCAGCAGTCGACGGGAAACGGGACCTGGAAACACCATATATTTT	CASSRRETGPGNTIYF
TRBV6-5	TRBJ2-1	TRBD2	TGTGCCAGCAGTTTACTAGCGGACTCCTACAATGAGCAGTTCTTC	CASSLLADSYNEQFF
TRBV4-3	TRBJ2-7	NA	TGCGCCAGCAGCCAGACAGGACCTCGGGGCTCCTACGAGCAGTACTTC	CASSQTGPRGSYEQYF
TRBV2	TRBJ2-7	TRBD1	TGTGCCAGCAAAGACCCGGGACAGGCCTACGAGCAGTACTTC	CASKDPGQAYEQYF
TRBV30	TRBJ2-7	NA	TGTGCCTGGAGTGTGGGACCCTACGAGCAGTACTTC	CAWSVGPYEQYF
TRBV7-6	TRBJ1-3	NA	TGTGCCAGCAGCTTACTCCCCGGTGCTGGAAACACCATATATTTT	CASSLLPGAGNTIYF
TRBV6-6	TRBJ2-1	NA	TGTGCCAGCAGTTCCCCCGGTGGCTCCCTCTACAATGAGCAGTTCTTC	CASSSPGGSLYNEQFF
TRBV29-1	TRBJ2-1	TRBD2	TGCAGCGTGAAGAGGACTAGCGGGAGGGATAATGAGCAGTTCTTC	CSVKRTSGRDNEQFF
TRBV7-9	TRBJ1-5	NA	TGTGCCAGCAGCTTAAGGGACATTGATCAGCCCCAGCATTTT	CASSLRDIDQPQHF
TRBV5-8	TRBJ2-3	NA	TGTGCCAGCAGCTTGGCTGGGTGGGATACGCAGTATTTT	CASSLAGWDTQYF
TRBV11-3	TRBJ2-3	NA	TGTGCCAGCAGCCAGTTCGGGGGCACAGATACGCAGTATTTT	CASSQFGGTDTQYF
TRBV28	TRBJ1-3	TRBD1	TGTGCCAGCAGTCTCTTACAGGGGGCTGGAAACACCATATATTTT	CASSLLQGAGNTIYF
TRBV27	TRBJ2-5	TRBD2	TGTGCCAGCACCCCTAGCGGGAGGGCCTGGGAGACCCAGTACTTC	CASTPSGRAWETQYF
TRBV9	TRBJ1-5	NA	TGTGCCAGCAGCGCGTATCCCAATCTCAATCAGCCCCAGCATTTT	CASSAYPNLNQPQHF
TRBV18	TRBJ2-5	TRBD1	TGTGCCAGCTCACCCCGGGACAGGGGAGATGAGACCCAGTACTTC	CASSPRDRGDETQYF
TRBV19	TRBJ2-3	TRBD2	TGTGCCAGTAGTGCGGGGGGGGCAGATACGCAGTATTTT	CASSAGGADTQYF
TRBV28	TRBJ2-2	NA	TGTGCCAGCGACTCCGACAGCGGGGAGCTGTTTTTT	CASDSDSGELFF
TRBV27	TRBJ1-2	TRBD1	TGTGCCAGCCGGACAGGGACTCGGTACGGCTATGGCTACACCTTC	CASRTGTRYGYGYTF
TRBV10-2	TRBJ2-7	NA	TGCGCCAGCAGGGCCCCCACCTTGAACTCCTACGAGCAGTACTTC	CASRAPTLNSYEQYF
TRBV9	TRBJ1-1	NA	TGTGCCAGCAGCCCCCACCCAGGGGTAGAAACTGAAGCTTTCTTT	CASSPHPGVETEAFF
TRBV11-2	TRBJ2-7	TRBD2	TGTGCCAGCAGCTTAGCCGCTAGCGGGAGCCGAGGTTTCGCATACGAGCAGTACTTC	CASSLAASGSRGFAYEQYF
TRBV27	TRBJ2-1	NA	TGTGCCAGCAGTTTGGACGGAGATGAGCAGTTCTTC	CASSLDGDEQFF
TRBV10-3	TRBJ2-4	NA	TGTGCCAGCAGTTACTCTTGGGCAGCCAAAAACATTCAGTACTTC	CASSYSWAAKNIQYF